This T cell receptor (beta chain) was documented in a study of blood T cell repertoires in COVID-19. Study-level background: COVID-19 samples from acute and convalescent phases originated in the United States, Italy and Spain. T cells, B-cell-depleted T cells, or PBMCs provided the cDNA or gDNA that served as material.

Germline-derived CDR1 and CDR2 are DFQATT and SNEGSKA (reference sequence). Trimming at V came to 3 bases and at J to 4 bases, leaving 12 bases not matched to a gene. This CDR3 spans 17 amino acids. Authors' methods: Reference gene primers were amplified, and this amplification served to estimate nucleated cell counts. Using immunoSEQ multiplex PCR, the repertoire was profiled, and TCRdb retains in-frame clones only, with some absent. The V and J calls and clone size were taken over from that table, and D and trimming were inferred from the DNA. The data hold about 120,000 clones, with about 80% observed a single time.

The specimen was peripheral blood. The rearrangement uses TRBV20-1 and TRBJ2-3; 11 nucleotides align to TRBD2. The receptor's source is a man aged 70-80 years with active or convalescent COVID-19. CDR3 in DNA: TGCAGTGCTAGTACCCCTCTAGCGGGGGGTGGGCCAGATACGCAGTATTTT. Encoded protein: CSASTPLAGGGPDTQYF.